The 10 T cell receptor beta chains below all came from one sample that was sequenced in a study of T cell therapy after organ transplantation. Antigens of these TCRs are unknown. Described time point: 20-29 weeks after completion of therapy. Some clones are missing from TCRdb's copy, which holds only in-frame ones; the method was immunoSEQ multiplex PCR. This repertoire shows roughly 20,000 clones, over 80% found once; its top ten account for under 45%. Sequencing was performed on CD8+ T cells from blood, taken after autologous CMV-specific T cell therapy. These receptor sequences come from a human patient who had received a solid organ transplant and had CMV disease. Certain T cells may be donor cells from the graft.

The rearrangement uses TRBV2 and TRBJ1-3, with D unresolved. The length of the CDR3 is 14 residues. V lost 7 bases and J lost 0, with 10 bases in between. CDR1 and CDR2 from the germline V gene are SNHLY and FYNNEI. DNA of the CDR3: TGTGCCAGCACGGGATTTGACTCTGGAAACACCATATATTTT. Its protein product is CASTGFDSGNTIYF. Looking up the rest from reference TRBV2 and TRBJ1-3 gives the full variable domain: EPEVTQTPSHQVTQMGQEVILRCVPISNHLYFYWYRQILGQKVEFLVSFYNNEISEKSEIFDDQFSVERPDGSNFTLKIRSTKLEDSAMYFCASTGFDSGNTIYFGEGSWLTVV.

The rearrangement links TRBV6-5 to TRBJ1-4; tentatively, D is TRBD1 (5 bases). CDR3 length equals 14 residues. V was shortened by 5 bases and J by 9 bases, with 16 bases between the two germline ends. The germline gives CDR1 MNHEY, CDR2 SVGAGI. The CDR3, as DNA: TGTGCCAGCAGTCTTCGGGACGGCAGCCAAAAACTGTTTTTT. It encodes CASSLRDGSQKLFF.

The chain combines TRBV4-1 with TRBJ1-5; D not certain. Trimming cost V 4 bases and J 2 bases, with 21 bases left between them. CDR1 and CDR2 from the germline V gene are MGHRA and YSYEKL. This CDR3 comprises 18 residues. The CDR3 bases are TGCGCCAGCAGCCTCCTATGGTCCCGGGGTAAAGGCAATCAGCCCCAGCATTTT. Translation gives CASSLLWSRGKGNQPQHF.

The chain employs TRBV28 and TRBJ2-1, with D hard to call. V shed 2 bases and J shed 9 bases, with 11 bases lying between them. There are 13 residues in the CDR3. Germline loops: CDR1 MDHEN, CDR2 SYDVKM. The DNA of the CDR3 is TGTGCCAGCAGTTTAGGCCCCTCAAGTGAGCAGTTCTTC. Protein: CASSLGPSSEQFF.

V and J are TRBV18 and TRBJ2-3; D possibly corresponds to TRBD1 (6 bases). This CDR3 region has 16 residues. Germline V gene lookup returns CDR1 KGHSH and CDR2 LQKENI. The V end was cut by 5 bases, the J end by 3 bases, with 18 bases between. CDR3 nucleotide sequence: TGTGCCAGCTCATCGGACACAGGGTACCTGACAGATACGCAGTATTTT. Translation: CASSSDTGYLTDTQYF.

This chain joins TRBV6-5 and TRBJ2-7; tentatively, D is TRBD2 (6 bases). Looked up from germline, CDR1 is MNHEY and CDR2 is SVGAGI. The germline V and J ends were trimmed by 5 bases and 4 bases, with 18 bases remaining between them. The CDR3 has 15 amino acids. The CDR3 DNA sequence: TGTGCCAGCAGTGTCACCGGGACGGGGAGGTACGAGCAGTACTTC. Its protein product is CASSVTGTGRYEQYF.

This clone has only a few counts. The V gene is TRBV7-8, the J gene TRBJ1-2, with D tentatively TRBD1 (6 bases). The germline V gene has CDR1 SGHVS and CDR2 FQNEAQ. This CDR3 has 14 residues. V shed 6 bases and J shed 1 base, with 12 bases lying between them. The CDR3 region is CASRPGHLNYGYTF. CDR3 DNA sequence: TGTGCCAGCAGACCGGGACACCTTAACTATGGCTACACCTTC. Looking up the rest from reference TRBV7-8 and TRBJ1-2 gives the full variable domain: GAGVSQSPRYKVAKRGQDVALRCDPISGHVSLFWYQQALGQGPEFLTYFQNEAQLDKSGLPSDRFFAERPEGSVSTLKIQRTQQEDSAVYLCASRPGHLNYGYTFGSGTRLTVV.

CDR3 DNA sequence: TGCGCCAGCAGCCAAGATCGGTCTCCGGGGGAGCAGTACTTC. Translation: CASSQDRSPGEQYF. The V and J genes are TRBV4-3 and TRBJ2-7; possibly TRBD2 for D (5 bases). V was shortened by 0 bases and J by 7 bases, with 13 bases between the two germline ends. Germline V CDR1 and CDR2: LGHNA, YSLEER. The CDR3 has 14 amino acids.

This clone was observed a handful of times. The chain uses TRBV11-1 and TRBJ1-5; D is undetermined. The CDR3 has 13 amino acids. The ends were cut back, 1 base at V and 7 bases at J, with 8 bases in the middle. CDR1 is SGHAT and CDR2 is FQDESV in the germline V gene (reference sequence). The DNA for the CDR3 is TGTGCCAGCAGCTTAGTTAGCTGGCAGCCCCAGCATTTT. It encodes CASSLVSWQPQHF.

This clone is medium-sized by share. The sample holds other DNA sequences that translate to the same CDR3. V is TRBV27 and J is TRBJ1-5, with D unclear. The V end was cut by 5 bases, the J end by 4 bases, with 9 bases between. Germline CDR1 is MNHEY and CDR2 is SMNVEV (reference sequence). There are 13 residues in the CDR3. The CDR3 spells CASSVDGNQPQHF. CDR3 sequence (DNA): TGTGCCAGCAGTGTTGACGGAAATCAGCCCCAGCATTTT.